The present T cell receptor (beta chain) was sequenced within a study of T cell repertoires in cytomegalovirus infection. TCRdb passed the reads through MiXCR, listing each CDR3 protein once. Here the sample spans around 740,000 distinct CDR3 sequences, approximately 34% being singletons. The CDR3 is 15 amino acids. Germline V lookup: CDR1 MNHEY, CDR2 SMNVEV (reference sequence). V shed 3 bases, J shed 2 bases, and the junction held 6 bases outside the gene matches. Sequencing was performed on PBMCs. This sequence was found in a human donor in good health (CMV status not recorded). Some clones in this sample may be carry-over from other donors' samples. This chain links TRBV27 with TRBJ2-7, with 8 bases lining up with TRBD1. As DNA, the CDR3 is TGTGCCAGCAGTTTGGACCGGGACAGGCCCTACGAGCAGTACTTC. It translates to CASSLDRDRPYEQYF.